The following is a TCR beta chain sequence with its context. The PCR was carried out with 60 Vbeta primers and 13 Jbeta primers. The protocol was immunoSEQ multiplex PCR, while the TCRdb copy is restricted to in-frame clones and leaves out a portion. The data hold more than 95,000 clones, with approximately 76% observed a single time. V was clipped by 2 bases and J by 5 bases; unmatched bases: 6. CDR1 is SGHAT, CDR2 FQNNGV, per germline. The CDR3 is made up of 16 amino acids. This sample was included in a study of cytomegalovirus exposure and HLA in healthy donors. Across the whole study: An early release of data contained 75 million to 100 million unique TCRs, which came from HLA-typed donors.

The TCR comes from a man in his forties or fifties in good health and CMV-seropositive. Sequenced material: PBMCs. The J gene is TRBJ2-2, the V gene TRBV11-2, with 9 bases fitting TRBD1. CDR3 coding DNA: TGTGCCAGCAGCTTATTGGGACAGGGAGGGACCGGGGAGCTGTTTTTT. It translates to CASSLLGQGGTGELFF. Looking up the rest from reference TRBV11-2 and TRBJ2-2 gives the full variable domain: EAGVAQSPRYKIIEKRQSVAFWCNPISGHATLYWYQQILGQGPKLLIQFQNNGVVDDSQLPKDRFSAERLKGVDSTLKIQPAKLEDSAVYLCASSLLGQGGTGELFFGEGSRLTVL.